The source of this TCR beta chain is a study of T-cell memory formation after mild COVID-19. Study overall: Clusters were largely donor specific.

This clonotype was counted only a few times. Antigen specificity is unknown. Trimming cost V 0 bases and J 5 bases, with 14 bases left between them. Germline V lookup: CDR1 KGHSH, CDR2 LQKENI. The CDR3 runs 16 residues. MiXCR, run by TCRdb on the 5' RACE reads, gives a single entry per CDR3 protein. The repertoire holds 540,000 or so distinct CDR3 sequences, roughly 21% seen once, with roughly an eighth in the top ten. Whole-study findings and limits: Mostly located in CM and EM were contracting CD4+ clones, with contracting CD8+ clones located in EMRA.

This rearrangement joins TRBV18 to TRBJ1-3, with D possibly being TRBD1 (5 bases). What was sequenced was PBMCs or a T cell subset sorted from them (not recorded which). This sequence originates from an adult woman who had mild COVID-19 (a few samples of this study predate the infection). Cell type and time point are not known. The CDR3 protein is CASSPPNSGGRNTIYF. The CDR3 DNA follows: TGTGCCAGCTCACCACCGAATTCGGGGGGTAGAAACACCATATATTTT.